The clone carrying this T cell receptor (beta chain) has ten or more counts. What it recognizes is unknown. Prepared TCR beta cDNA libraries contained unique molecular identifiers. Each CDR3 protein gets one entry after TCRdb re-called the PCR reads with MiXCR. This sample has some 260,000 distinct CDR3 sequences, with 30% to 45% found just once. Germline lookup yields CDR1 SGHRS and CDR2 YFSETQ. CDR3 size: 17 residues. Trimming removed 3 bases from V and 0 bases from J; junction bases left unmatched: 7. This entry belongs to a study of post-analysis software for immune sequencing data. Study results and caveats: Higher frequency in patients than in controls was seen for roughly 5 TRBV segments, with TRBV5-6, TRBV5-1 and TRBV20-1 among them.

This sequence joins TRBV5-1 and TRBJ2-1, with 9 bases identical to TRBD2. The source is a girl between 10 and 17 years old with multiple sclerosis. The sequencing input was blood. Here the CDR3 DNA reads TGCGCCAGCAGCTCTTGGGGTAGCGGGAGCTCCTACAATGAGCAGTTCTTC. It codes for CASSSWGSGSSYNEQFF.